This T cell receptor (beta chain) originates from a study of T cell repertoires in cytomegalovirus infection. At the level of the study: It was the public TCR beta signatures that indicated both CMV infection and matching HLA type. Findings of the study overall: What dominated the ex vivo response were HLA-C-restricted CMV-specific TCR beta clonotypes. Cumulated frequencies of public TCR beta families served to identify carriers of CMV plus the relevant HLA.

The germline CDR1 and CDR2 sequences are KGHSH and LQKENI. Trimming pared 3 bases from V and 0 bases from J, leaving 11 bases between. The CDR3 length is 15 residues. From the reads, TCRdb called clonotypes with MiXCR, one entry per CDR3 protein. Of some 180,000 distinct CDR3 sequences listed, about a tenth are singletons. This clonotype was seen more than once but under ten times. Its antigen is undetermined. This TCR was sampled from a human donor in good health (CMV status not recorded). Some clones in this sample may be carry-over from other donors' samples. The sample comprised PBMCs. The rearrangement joins TRBV18 to TRBJ1-2, with D possibly being TRBD1 (6 bases). The CDR3 DNA reads as TGTGCCAGCTCACCCCAGGGGACGCCTAACTATGGCTACACCTTC. Residues: CASSPQGTPNYGYTF. Based on the CDR3 plus reference TRBV18 and TRBJ1-2, the full variable domain is NAGVMQNPRHLVRRRGQEARLRCSPMKGHSHVYWYRQLPEEGLKFMVYLQKENIIDESGMPKERFSAEFPKEGPSILRIQQVVRGDSAAYFCASSPQGTPNYGYTFGSGTRLTVV.